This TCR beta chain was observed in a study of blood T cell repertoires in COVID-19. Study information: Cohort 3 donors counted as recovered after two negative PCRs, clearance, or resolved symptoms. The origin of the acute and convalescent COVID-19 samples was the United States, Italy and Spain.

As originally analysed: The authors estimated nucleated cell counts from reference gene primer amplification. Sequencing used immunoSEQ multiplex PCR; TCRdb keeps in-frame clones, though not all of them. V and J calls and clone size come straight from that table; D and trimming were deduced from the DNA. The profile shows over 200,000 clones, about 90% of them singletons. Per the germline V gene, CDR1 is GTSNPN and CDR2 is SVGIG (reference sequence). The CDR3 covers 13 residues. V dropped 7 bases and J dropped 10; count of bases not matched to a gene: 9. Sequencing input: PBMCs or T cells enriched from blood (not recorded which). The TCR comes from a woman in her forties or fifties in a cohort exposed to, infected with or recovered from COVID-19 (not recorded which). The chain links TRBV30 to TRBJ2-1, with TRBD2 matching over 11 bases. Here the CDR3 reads CAFQLAGGREQFF. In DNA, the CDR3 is TGTGCCTTCCAGTTAGCGGGGGGGCGGGAGCAGTTCTTC.